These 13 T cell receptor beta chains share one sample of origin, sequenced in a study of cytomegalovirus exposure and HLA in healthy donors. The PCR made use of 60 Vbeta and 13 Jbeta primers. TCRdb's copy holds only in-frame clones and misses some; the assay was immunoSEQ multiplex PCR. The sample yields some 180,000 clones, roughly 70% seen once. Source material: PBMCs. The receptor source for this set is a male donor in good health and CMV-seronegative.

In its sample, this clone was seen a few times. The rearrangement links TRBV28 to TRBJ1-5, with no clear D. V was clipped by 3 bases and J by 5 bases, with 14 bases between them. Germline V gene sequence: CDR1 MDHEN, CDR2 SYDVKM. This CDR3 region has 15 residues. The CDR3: CASSLPAWSDQPQHF. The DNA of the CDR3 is TGTGCCAGCAGTTTGCCCGCGTGGTCGGATCAGCCCCAGCATTTT. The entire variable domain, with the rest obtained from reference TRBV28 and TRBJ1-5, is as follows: DVKVTQSSRYLVKRTGEKVFLECVQDMDHENMFWYRQDPGLGLRLIYFSYDVKMKEKGDIPEGYSVSREKKERFSLILESASTNQTSMYLCASSLPAWSDQPQHFGDGTRLSIL.

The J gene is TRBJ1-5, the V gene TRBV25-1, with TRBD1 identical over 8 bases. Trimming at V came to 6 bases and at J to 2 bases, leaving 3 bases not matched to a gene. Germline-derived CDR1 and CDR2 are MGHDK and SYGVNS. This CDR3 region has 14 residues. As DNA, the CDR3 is TGTGCCAGCAGGGACAGGGATGGCAATCAGCCCCAGCATTTT. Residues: CASRDRDGNQPQHF.

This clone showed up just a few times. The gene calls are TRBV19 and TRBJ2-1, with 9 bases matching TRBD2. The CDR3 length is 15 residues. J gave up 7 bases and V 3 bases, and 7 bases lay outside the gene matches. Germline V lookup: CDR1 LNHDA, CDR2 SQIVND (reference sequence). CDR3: CASSMMVAGVNEQFF. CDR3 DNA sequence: TGTGCCAGTAGTATGATGGTAGCGGGGGTAAATGAGCAGTTCTTC.

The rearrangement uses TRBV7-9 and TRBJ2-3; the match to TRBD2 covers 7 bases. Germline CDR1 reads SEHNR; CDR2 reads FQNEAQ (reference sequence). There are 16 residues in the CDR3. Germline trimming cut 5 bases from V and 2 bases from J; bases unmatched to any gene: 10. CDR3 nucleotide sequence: TGTGCCAGCAGCCCGCGAAGCGGGGCGGACACAGATACGCAGTATTTT. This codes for CASSPRSGADTDTQYF.

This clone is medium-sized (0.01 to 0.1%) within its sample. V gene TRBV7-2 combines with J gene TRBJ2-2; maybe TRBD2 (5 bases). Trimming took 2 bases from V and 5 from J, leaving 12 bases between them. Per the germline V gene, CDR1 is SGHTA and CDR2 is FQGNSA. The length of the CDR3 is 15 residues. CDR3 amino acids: CASSLFGGGTGELFF. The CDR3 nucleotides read TGTGCCAGCAGCTTATTCGGTGGAGGAACCGGGGAGCTGTTTTTT.

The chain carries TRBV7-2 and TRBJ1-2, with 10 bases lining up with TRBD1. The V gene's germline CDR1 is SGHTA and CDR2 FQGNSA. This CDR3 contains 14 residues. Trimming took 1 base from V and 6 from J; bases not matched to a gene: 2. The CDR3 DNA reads TGTGCCAGCAGCTTAGGGGGGACAGGGGATGGCTACACCTTC. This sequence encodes CASSLGGTGDGYTF.

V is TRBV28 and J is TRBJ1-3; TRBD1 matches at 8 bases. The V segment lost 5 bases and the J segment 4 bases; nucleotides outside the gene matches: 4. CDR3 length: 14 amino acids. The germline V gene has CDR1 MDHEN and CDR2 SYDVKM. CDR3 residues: CASSIWDRGNTIYF. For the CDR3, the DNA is TGTGCCAGCAGTATTTGGGACAGGGGAAACACCATATATTTT.

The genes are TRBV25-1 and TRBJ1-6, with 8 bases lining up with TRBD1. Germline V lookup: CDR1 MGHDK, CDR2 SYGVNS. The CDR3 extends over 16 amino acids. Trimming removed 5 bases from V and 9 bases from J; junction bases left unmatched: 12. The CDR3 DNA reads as TGTGCCAGCAGTTTAACTGGGACAGGTCGCCGTTCACCCCTCCACTTT. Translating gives CASSLTGTGRRSPLHF.

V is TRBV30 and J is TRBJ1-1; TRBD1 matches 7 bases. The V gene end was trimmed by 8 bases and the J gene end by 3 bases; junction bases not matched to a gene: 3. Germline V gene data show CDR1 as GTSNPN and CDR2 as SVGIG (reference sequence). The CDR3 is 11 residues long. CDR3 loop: CAGQDYTEAFF. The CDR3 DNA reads TGTGCCGGACAGGATTACACTGAAGCTTTCTTT.

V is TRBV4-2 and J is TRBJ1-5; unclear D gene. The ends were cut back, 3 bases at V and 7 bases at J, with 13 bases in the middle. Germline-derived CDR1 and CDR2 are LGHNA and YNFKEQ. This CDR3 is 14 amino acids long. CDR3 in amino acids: CASSHVEGGQPQHF. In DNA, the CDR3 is TGTGCCAGCAGCCATGTCGAAGGCGGGCAGCCCCAGCATTTT.

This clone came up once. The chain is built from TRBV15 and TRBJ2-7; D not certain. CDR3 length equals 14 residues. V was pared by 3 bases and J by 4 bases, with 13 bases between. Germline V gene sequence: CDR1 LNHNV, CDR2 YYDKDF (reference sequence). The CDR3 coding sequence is TGTGCCACCAGCAGTGACGTTCGGGTTTACGAGCAGTACTTC. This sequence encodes CATSSDVRVYEQYF. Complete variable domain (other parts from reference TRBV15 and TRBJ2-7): DAMVIQNPRYQVTQFGKPVTLSCSQTLNHNVMYWYQQKSSQAPKLLFHYYDKDFNNEADTPDNFQSRRPNTSFCFLDIRSPGLGDTAMYLCATSSDVRVYEQYFGPGTRLTVT.

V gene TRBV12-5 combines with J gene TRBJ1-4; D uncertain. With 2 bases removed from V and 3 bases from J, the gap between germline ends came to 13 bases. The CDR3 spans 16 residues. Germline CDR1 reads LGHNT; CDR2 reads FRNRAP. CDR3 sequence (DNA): TGTGCTAGTGGTTTGCTACCGGGAGCGTCTAATGAAAAACTGTTTTTT. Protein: CASGLLPGASNEKLFF.

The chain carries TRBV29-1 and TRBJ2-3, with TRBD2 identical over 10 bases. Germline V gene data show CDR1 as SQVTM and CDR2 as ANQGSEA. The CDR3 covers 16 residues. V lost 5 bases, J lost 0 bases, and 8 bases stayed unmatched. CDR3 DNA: TGCAGCGTTCCCCCTAGCGGGAGATATAGCACAGATACGCAGTATTTT. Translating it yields CSVPPSGRYSTDTQYF.